The present TCR beta chain was sequenced within a study of blood T cell repertoires in COVID-19. Overall study: Collection of acute and convalescent COVID-19 samples took place in the United States, Italy and Spain. Nucleic acid was either cDNA or gDNA, and it came from T cells, B-cell-depleted T cells, or PBMCs.

In the original processing: Counts of nucleated cells, estimated from reference gene primer amplification, were obtained. Generated by immunoSEQ multiplex PCR, the TCRdb table keeps only in-frame clones and is missing some. That table gives V, J and clone size, and the DNA gave D and trimming. The sample has about half a million clones; roughly 87% are singletons. Recruited during active infection, patients (from Seattle) were subsequently followed longitudinally. CDR1 MNHEY and CDR2 SVGAGI come from the germline V gene. V was clipped by 5 bases and J by 0 bases, with 8 bases between them. The CDR3 runs to 14 residues. This clone showed up just once.

The receptor comes from a young man with COVID-19, enrolled during active disease. The specimen was peripheral blood. This sequence joins TRBV6-5 and TRBJ2-1, with a tentative D call TRBD2 (6 bases). Here the CDR3 DNA reads TGTGCCAGCAGTAAACTAGCCTCCTACAATGAGCAGTTCTTC. Translating gives CASSKLASYNEQFF.